This TCR beta chain came from a study of high-grade serous ovarian cancer treatment subgroups. Whole-study findings and limits: Only CDR3 was analyzed; CDR1 and CDR2 were not.

Germline values: CDR1 SGHNT, CDR2 YYREEE (reference sequence). The CDR3 length is 15 residues, termini included. Comment on this clone: Its antigen is currently unknown. Because the CDR3's place on the DNA is in doubt, the DNA is left out and the CDR3 is given as listed by TCRdb.

Tumor samples were taken before definitive surgery or chemotherapy. Assay: immunoSEQ multiplex PCR; the TCRdb copy retains only in-frame clones and omits some. The sample has 18,000 or so clones; roughly 75% are singletons. This sequence originates from a human donor with high-grade serous ovarian cancer. The chain combines TRBV5-4 with TRBJ2-5; the tabulated D call, TRBD1, remains unverified against the DNA. The sequencing input was tumor tissue. This chain's CDR3 is CASSFGPGQYYEQYF.